This T cell receptor beta chain was captured by sequencing in a study of T cell repertoires in cytomegalovirus infection. This clonotype was seen a few times. Its antigen is unidentified. TCRdb called the reads again in MiXCR, with one record for every CDR3 protein. The sample holds around 43,000 distinct CDR3 sequences, 20% to 25% seen once. Sequenced: PBMCs, sequenced either directly or after in vitro stimulation (not recorded which). The TCR comes from a human donor in good health (CMV status not recorded). Some clones in this sample may be carry-over from other donors' samples.

The CDR3 DNA sequence: TGTGCCAGCAGCCAGCCAGCGGGGGGGCCGGAGGAGACCCAGTACTTC. This translates into CASSQPAGGPEETQYF. The rearrangement joins TRBV3-1 to TRBJ2-5, with 10 positions matching TRBD2. Per the germline V gene, CDR1 is LGHDT and CDR2 is YNNKEL (reference sequence). There are 16 residues in the CDR3. J was trimmed by 5 bases and V by 3 bases; bases with no gene match: 9.